The 20 T cell receptor beta chains given below trace back to one sample, sequenced in a study of Tregs in tolerant kidney transplant recipients. The method was immunoSEQ multiplex PCR; TCRdb's version includes in-frame clones alone and lacks a portion of them. The repertoire shows 30,000 or so clones; the top ten hold about 7.6%. Sequences were derived from CD8+ T cells from blood, sampled before the transplant. The receptors originated from a human donor who received a combined kidney and bone marrow transplant.

About this clone: The read is 3 residues too short to cover the CDR3 end, so that end is filled in from the germline J gene. The V and J genes are TRBV10-1 and TRBJ1-1; no clear D gene. The CDR3 has 12 residues. Germline CDR1 and CDR2: WNHNN and SYGVQD (reference sequence). V was trimmed by 2 bases and J by 7 bases, leaving 8 bases between them. The CDR3 bases that were read are TGCGCCAGCAGTGAGGTTGGCAGTGAA. Its translation is CASSEVGSE. The whole CDR3 protein is CASSEVGSEAFF.

Points on this clone: Coverage ceases 3 residues before the CDR3 finishes, and the germline J gene fills in the end. V and J are TRBV10-1 and TRBJ1-1, with 7 bases fitting TRBD1. Germline CDR1 and CDR2: WNHNN and SYGVQD (reference sequence). With V trimmed by 4 bases and J by 0 bases, 2 bases remained unmatched. This CDR3 has 14 residues. The part of the CDR3 DNA that was read is TGCGCCAGCAGTGGGGACAGCATGAACACTGAA. Translated, it gives CASSGDSMNTE. The CDR3 in its entirety is CASSGDSMNTEAFF.

Regarding this clone: The read gets to within 3 residues of the CDR3 end, and the germline J gene fills in the rest. The V call is TRBV7-8, the J call TRBJ1-2; possible D gene TRBD1, 6 bases. The germline gives CDR1 SGHVS, CDR2 FQNEAQ. V lost 5 bases, J lost 4 bases, and 20 bases lay in between. The CDR3 covers 16 residues. The covered CDR3 bases are TGTGCCAGCAGCCCAGCACACGGGGGGCAAGGCTATGGC. It specifies CASSPAHGGQGYG. The full CDR3 reads CASSPAHGGQGYGYTF.

Points on this clone: The read comes to an end 3 residues before the CDR3 does, leaving the germline J gene to fill in the end. The V call is TRBV6-2 or TRBV6-3, the J call TRBJ2-1; 7 bases align to TRBD1. The CDR3 has 17 amino acids. Germline CDR1 reads MNHEY; CDR2 reads SVGEGT. V dropped 0 bases and J dropped 5; count of bases not matched to a gene: 10. The sequenced CDR3 bases are TGTGCCAGCAGTTACTCGAGGGAAGGGGGCCCTCACAATGAG. It codes for CASSYSREGGPHNE. In full, the CDR3 reads CASSYSREGGPHNEQFF.

To note about this clone: The read is 3 residues too short to cover the CDR3 end, so that end is filled in from the germline J gene. The chain joins TRBV10-3 to TRBJ2-7; 7 nucleotides align to TRBD1. This CDR3 comprises 17 residues. J was trimmed by 0 bases and V by 6 bases; bases with no gene match: 14. Germline V lookup: CDR1 ENHRY, CDR2 SYGVKD. This chain's CDR3 is CAISVSTGDASSYEQYF. Partial CDR3 DNA: TGTGCCATCAGCGTTTCAACAGGGGACGCGAGCTCCTACGAG.

Of note for this clone: The read halts 3 residues ahead of the CDR3 end, with the missing end drawn from the germline J gene. The J gene is TRBJ2-4, the V gene TRBV23-1, with D maybe TRBD2 (7 bases). TRBV23-1 belongs to the ORF category, with a function that is uncertain. The CDR3 contains 17 residues. Between the trimmed V and J ends, which lost 1 base and 2 bases, there was a span of 15 bases. CDR3 DNA (partial): TGCGCCAGCAGTCAATGGTCGGAGGGGGGGACCAAAAACATT. This encodes CASSQWSEGGTKNI. The whole CDR3 region reads CASSQWSEGGTKNIQYF.

About this clone itself: The CDR3 end falls 3 residues outside the read, so it is completed with the germline J gene. This chain uses TRBV2 with TRBJ1-2; 8 bases are shared with TRBD1. V lost 6 bases to trimming and J lost 4 bases; unmatched junction nucleotides: 10. This CDR3 contains 15 residues. Germline V CDR1 and CDR2: SNHLY, FYNNEI. The CDR3 bases that were read are TGTGCCAGCAGGTCCCATTCGGGGACAGGCTATGGC. Residues: CASRSHSGTGYG. The CDR3 reads in full as CASRSHSGTGYGYTF. Looking up the rest from reference TRBV2 and TRBJ1-2 gives the full variable domain: EPEVTQTPSHQVTQMGQEVILRCVPISNHLYFYWYRQILGQKVEFLVSFYNNEISEKSEIFDDQFSVERPDGSNFTLKIRSTKLEDSAMYFCASRSHSGTGYGYTFGSGTRLTVV.

Comment on this clone: Read data end 3 residues before the CDR3 end; the end is taken from the germline J gene. The genes are TRBV28 and TRBJ1-6; TRBD1 agrees at 7 bases. The CDR3 covers 14 residues. CDR1 and CDR2 (germline): MDHEN, SYDVKM. V lost 5 bases to trimming and J lost 9 bases; unmatched junction nucleotides: 7. The covered CDR3 bases are TGTGCCAGCAGTCCCCAGGGGGAAGGTTCACCC. Its protein is CASSPQGEGSP. The complete CDR3 protein is CASSPQGEGSPLHF.

Incomplete CDR3 DNA: TGTGCCAGCAGTGAAGCACAGGGTCAGCCC. Protein sequence: CASSEAQGQP. The full CDR3 protein reads CASSEAQGQPQHF. The rearrangement uses TRBV2 and TRBJ1-5; weak D call: TRBD1 (6 bases). The sequence runs out 3 residues before the end of the CDR3; the remainder is reconstructed from the germline J gene. Germline lookup yields CDR1 SNHLY and CDR2 FYNNEI. CDR3 length equals 13 residues. Trimming took off 0 bases at V and 6 bases at J, with 6 bases between the two ends. Looking up the rest from reference TRBV2 and TRBJ1-5 gives the full variable domain: EPEVTQTPSHQVTQMGQEVILRCVPISNHLYFYWYRQILGQKVEFLVSFYNNEISEKSEIFDDQFSVERPDGSNFTLKIRSTKLEDSAMYFCASSEAQGQPQHFGDGTRLSIL.

Concerning this clone: The observed sequence ends 3 residues before the CDR3 terminus, with the missing tail filled in from the germline J gene. The chain is built from TRBV7-2 and TRBJ1-1, with 9 bases identical to TRBD1. This CDR3 has 15 amino acids. From germline, CDR1 is SGHTA and CDR2 FQGNSA. The V gene end was trimmed by 6 bases and the J gene end by 7 bases; junction bases not matched to a gene: 12. Partial CDR3 DNA: TGTGCCAGCAGGTTAACAGGGGGCGCCGGGAATGAA. Translating gives CASRLTGGAGNE. The complete CDR3 sequence is CASRLTGGAGNEAFF.

Details on this clone: The sequence runs out 3 residues before the end of the CDR3; the remainder is reconstructed from the germline J gene. The genes are TRBV7-6 and TRBJ2-1, with 7 bases matching TRBD2. V lost 5 bases and J lost 6; bases outside the gene matches: 13. This CDR3 has 16 residues. The V gene's germline CDR1 is SGHVS and CDR2 FNYEAQ. The CDR3 DNA, read in part, is TGTGCCAGCAGCCGCTGGGCGGGAGAAAACGGCAATGAG. Its protein product is CASSRWAGENGNE. The entire CDR3 sequence reads CASSRWAGENGNEQFF. The variable domain in full, completed from reference TRBV7-6 and TRBJ2-1, reads GAGVSQSPRYKVTKRGQDVALRCDPISGHVSLYWYRQALGQGPEFLTYFNYEAQQDKSGLPNDRFSAERPEGSISTLTIQRTEQRDSAMYRCASSRWAGENGNEQFFGPGTRLTVL.

A note on this clone: The CDR3 extends 3 residues past the end of the read, so its final part is completed from the germline J gene. The chain is built from TRBV18 and TRBJ2-7; 12 nucleotides align to TRBD2. Germline CDR1 and CDR2: KGHSH and LQKENI. The CDR3 totals 15 residues. Trimming removed 6 bases from V and 6 bases from J; junction bases left unmatched: 9. CDR3 DNA (partial): TGTGCCAGCTCTCACCGCCGACTAGCGGGAGTCGAG. This gives the protein CASSHRRLAGVE. From start to end, the CDR3 is CASSHRRLAGVEQYF.

About this clone itself: The read falls 3 residues short of the CDR3 end, and the missing part is taken from the germline J gene. The chain joins TRBV30 to TRBJ1-1, with unresolved D. The CDR3 spans 14 residues. Trimming left V 4 bases short and J 0 bases short, with 12 bases between. Per the germline V gene, CDR1 is GTSNPN and CDR2 is SVGIG (reference sequence). The CDR3 loop reads CAWKVAQMNTEAFF. The part of the CDR3 DNA that was read is TGTGCCTGGAAGGTGGCCCAGATGAACACTGAA.

About this clone: With the read ending 3 residues before the CDR3 end, the germline J gene is used to fill in that end. The rearrangement joins TRBV5-1 to TRBJ1-3; D may be TRBD1 (5 bases). Trimming pared 2 bases from V and 0 bases from J, leaving 9 bases between. CDR1 SGHRS and CDR2 YFSETQ come from the germline V gene. The CDR3 covers 15 residues. CDR3 loop: CASSLGENSGNTIYF. CDR3 bases read: TGCGCCAGCAGCTTAGGGGAGAACTCTGGAAACACC.

The CDR3 sequence: CASREYVPGQGATNEKLFF. The sequenced part of the CDR3 DNA is TGTGCCAGCAGGGAATACGTCCCGGGACAGGGGGCAACTAATGAAAAA. V is TRBV2 and J is TRBJ1-4, with 11 nucleotides matching TRBD1. The missing CDR3 end, 3 residues past where the read stops, is filled in from the germline J gene. Trimming took 6 bases from V and 0 from J; bases not matched to a gene: 12. The CDR3 runs to 19 residues. Per germline, CDR1 SNHLY and CDR2 FYNNEI. The full variable domain, its missing parts supplied by reference TRBV2 and TRBJ1-4, is EPEVTQTPSHQVTQMGQEVILRCVPISNHLYFYWYRQILGQKVEFLVSFYNNEISEKSEIFDDQFSVERPDGSNFTLKIRSTKLEDSAMYFCASREYVPGQGATNEKLFFGSGTQLSVL.

Remarks on this clone: From the germline J gene comes the end of the CDR3, since the read stops 3 residues before it. V gene TRBV20-1 combines with J gene TRBJ1-4; no clear D gene. In germline, CDR1 is DFQATT, CDR2 SNEGSKA (reference sequence). The ends were cut back, 1 base at V and 8 bases at J, with 8 bases in the middle. CDR3 size: 12 residues. The CDR3 here is CSARGMREKLFF. The CDR3 DNA, read in part, is TGCAGTGCTAGAGGGATGCGGGAAAAA.

About this clone itself: The CDR3 end is not reached by the read, which stops 3 residues before it; the germline J gene fills it in. This chain links TRBV7-9 with TRBJ2-5; no clear D. The CDR3 has 12 amino acids. Germline V gene sequence: CDR1 SEHNR, CDR2 FQNEAQ (reference sequence). V was pared by 10 bases and J by 5 bases, with 14 bases between. CDR3 DNA (partial): TGTGCCACCAAAGGCCCTTCGGAGACC. This sequence encodes CATKGPSET. The full CDR3 sequence reads CATKGPSETQYF.

In regard to this clone: The read is 3 residues too short to cover the CDR3 end, so that end is filled in from the germline J gene. The rearrangement links TRBV5-1 to TRBJ1-2; D is ambiguous. Trimming cost V 0 bases and J 0 bases, with 6 bases left between them. The CDR3 is 14 amino acids. CDR1 and CDR2 from the germline V gene are SGHRS and YFSETQ. The covered CDR3 bases are TGCGCCAGCAGCTTGGGCGAAGCTAACTATGGC. The encoded protein is CASSLGEANYG. The entire CDR3 protein is CASSLGEANYGYTF.

On this clone: The CDR3 end is not reached by the read, which stops 3 residues before it; the germline J gene fills it in. The chain recombines TRBV18 with TRBJ2-7; 9 bases line up with TRBD1. CDR1 KGHSH and CDR2 LQKENI come from the germline V gene. This CDR3 comprises 15 residues. The junction had 7 bases not matched to a gene; V was cut back by 2 bases and J by 5 bases. This CDR3 is CASSPTDRGRHEQYF. The sequenced CDR3 bases are TGTGCCAGCTCACCAACGGACAGGGGTAGGCACGAG.

Of note for this clone: The read halts 3 residues ahead of the CDR3 end, with the missing end drawn from the germline J gene. V usage is TRBV7-6 and J usage is TRBJ1-1; 11 nucleotides match TRBD1. Germline V CDR1 and CDR2: SGHVS, FNYEAQ. The ends lost 5 bases at V and 4 bases at J; junction bases unmatched: 3. CDR3 size: 14 residues. CDR3 DNA (partial): TGTGCCAGCAGCACCGGGACAGGGGGCACTGAA. This gives the protein CASSTGTGGTE. The complete CDR3 sequence is CASSTGTGGTEAFF.